This T cell receptor beta chain was identified in a study of T cells after yellow fever vaccination. Germline CDR1 is MDHEN and CDR2 is SYDVKM. Between the trimmed V and J ends, which lost 7 bases and 0 bases, there was a span of 7 bases. This CDR3 has 12 residues. Via MiXCR, TCRdb re-called the 5' RACE reads, giving one row per CDR3 protein. The table has approximately 550,000 distinct CDR3 sequences, about 14% seen once. The chain has TRBV28 and TRBJ2-7; perhaps TRBD2 as D (5 bases). The starting material was PBMCs, obtained on the day of the yellow fever booster vaccination. The TCR originated in a man younger than 40 who received the YFV17D yellow fever vaccine. CDR3 in amino acids: CASIGSSYEQYF. CDR3 DNA sequence: TGTGCCAGCATAGGGAGCTCCTACGAGCAGTACTTC.